These 19 T cell receptor beta chains share one sample of origin, sequenced in a study of shared clonotypes between healthy human individuals. This table comes from immunoSEQ multiplex PCR, and its TCRdb copy is limited to in-frame clones, with some not included. The repertoire includes over 2 million clones, approximately 95% of them detected once, and around 0.13% sits in the top ten. Sample: naive CD4+ T cells sorted from blood. Subset defined: CD45RA+ positively selected. Every receptor here comes from a man aged 18 to 29 in good health.

The chain combines TRBV18 with TRBJ1-6, with 7 bases fitting TRBD1. The germline V gene has CDR1 KGHSH and CDR2 LQKENI. V gave up 8 bases and J gave up 7 bases; unmatched junction bases: 8. The CDR3 is 14 residues long. This chain's CDR3 is CASRTWDSNSPLHF. In nucleotides, the CDR3 is TGTGCCAGCAGGACGTGGGACAGCAATTCACCCCTCCACTTT.

This clone was recorded once. The chain couples TRBV7-9 to TRBJ1-1; D gene unclear. The germline V and J ends were trimmed by 1 base and 7 bases, with 16 bases remaining between them. This CDR3 is built from 15 residues. The germline CDR1 and CDR2 sequences are SEHNR and FQNEAQ (reference sequence). DNA of the CDR3: TGTGCCAGCAGCTTAGTTTTTGATAACGAGTATGAAGCTTTCTTT. It encodes CASSLVFDNEYEAFF.

The CDR3 nucleotides read TGTGCCAGTAGGCAGGGGGCCTATCAGAATGAGCAGTTCTTC. It is translated as CASRQGAYQNEQFF. The chain couples TRBV19 to TRBJ2-1, with TRBD1 identical over 8 bases. V shed 6 bases and J 7 bases; nucleotides not matched to a gene: 8. Germline lookup yields CDR1 LNHDA and CDR2 SQIVND (reference sequence). CDR3 length equals 14 residues.

The chain couples TRBV20-1 to TRBJ2-7, with D unclear. Between the trimmed V and J ends, which lost 6 bases and 0 bases, there was a span of 6 bases. Germline V CDR1 and CDR2: DFQATT, SNEGSKA (reference sequence). The CDR3 has 11 residues. The CDR3: CSALVSYEQYF. The CDR3 nucleotides read TGCAGTGCCTTAGTCTCCTACGAGCAGTACTTC.

In its sample, this clone was seen once. The V and J genes are TRBV5-6 and TRBJ2-5; D ambiguous. Germline CDR1 reads SGHDT; CDR2 reads YYEEEE. This CDR3 comprises 12 residues. With 7 bases removed from V and 2 bases from J, the gap between germline ends came to 9 bases. The CDR3 here is CASARVQETQYF. The CDR3 DNA reads TGTGCCAGCGCAAGGGTTCAAGAGACCCAGTACTTC.

V gene TRBV27 combines with J gene TRBJ2-3, with 8 positions matching TRBD2. This CDR3 has 15 amino acids. Germline-derived CDR1 and CDR2 are MNHEY and SMNVEV (reference sequence). V gave up 0 bases and J gave up 1 base; unmatched junction bases: 0. As DNA, the CDR3 is TGTGCCAGCAGTTTATCTAGCGGGGGCACAGATACGCAGTATTTT. Protein product: CASSLSSGGTDTQYF.

The J gene is TRBJ1-1, the V gene TRBV19; tentative D call: TRBD1 (5 bases). This CDR3 spans 15 amino acids. Germline V CDR1 and CDR2: LNHDA, SQIVND (reference sequence). V lost 6 bases and J 3 bases, leaving 17 bases between the germline ends. The CDR3 DNA sequence: TGTGCCAGTAGAAGGAAGCAGGGATACGACACTGAAGCTTTCTTT. Amino acid sequence: CASRRKQGYDTEAFF.

The chain recombines TRBV5-1 with TRBJ1-1; D possibly corresponds to TRBD1 (6 bases). V lost 4 bases, J lost 1 base, and 11 bases lay in between. Looked up from germline, CDR1 is SGHRS and CDR2 is YFSETQ. There are 14 residues in the CDR3. The CDR3 DNA follows: TGCGCCAGCAGCGCATGGACAGAGAACACTGAAGCTTTCTTT. This encodes CASSAWTENTEAFF.

Here the CDR3 reads CASSPSPSNYGYTF. CDR3 in DNA: TGTGCCAGCAGCCCCTCGCCTTCTAACTATGGCTACACCTTC. The chain couples TRBV7-3 to TRBJ1-2; D call uncertain. The CDR3 spans 14 residues. V was pared by 5 bases and J by 0 bases, with 10 bases between. The germline CDR1 and CDR2 sequences are SGHTA and FQGTGA.

V usage is TRBV30 and J usage is TRBJ2-4; 9 bases match TRBD1. V was clipped by 0 bases and J by 1 base; unmatched bases: 7. Germline lookup yields CDR1 GTSNPN and CDR2 SVGIG (reference sequence). The CDR3 is 17 amino acids. CDR3 nucleotides: TGTGCCTGGAGTGTTGGGACAGGGAGTAGGGCCAAAAACATTCAGTACTTC. Amino acids: CAWSVGTGSRAKNIQYF.

The genes are TRBV5-6 and TRBJ2-3; 7 nucleotides align to TRBD1. This CDR3 is 11 amino acids long. Germline V lookup: CDR1 SGHDT, CDR2 YYEEEE. Unmatched junction bases numbered 0, after V lost 4 bases and J lost 7 bases. Written as DNA, the CDR3 is TGTGCCAGCAGCAGGGGGCATACGCAGTATTTT. Translation: CASSRGHTQYF. Combining the CDR3 with reference TRBV5-6 and TRBJ2-3 gives the whole variable domain DAGVTQSPTHLIKTRGQQVTLRCSPKSGHDTVSWYQQALGQGPQFIFQYYEEEERQRGNFPDRFSGHQFPNYSSELNVNALLLGDSALYLCASSRGHTQYFGPGTRLTVL.

The chain is built from TRBV28 and TRBJ1-1; D gene uncertain. The germline V gene encodes CDR1 MDHEN and CDR2 SYDVKM. The CDR3 has 15 residues. Deletions cut 4 bases from V and 1 base from J, with 13 bases between. In DNA form, the CDR3 reads TGTGCCAGCAGTTCTCTCGCGGCAGGGAACACTGAAGCTTTCTTT. This translates into CASSSLAAGNTEAFF. Combining the CDR3 with reference TRBV28 and TRBJ1-1 gives the whole variable domain DVKVTQSSRYLVKRTGEKVFLECVQDMDHENMFWYRQDPGLGLRLIYFSYDVKMKEKGDIPEGYSVSREKKERFSLILESASTNQTSMYLCASSSLAAGNTEAFFGQGTRLTVV.

This clone occurred once. This sequence joins TRBV7-2 and TRBJ2-7; D remains ambiguous. With 1 base removed from V and 6 bases from J, the gap between germline ends came to 13 bases. The CDR3 loop spans 14 amino acids. The V gene's germline CDR1 is SGHTA and CDR2 FQGNSA. The CDR3 nucleotides are TGTGCCAGCAGCTTAGGTCTCTCCTCGAGCGAGCAGTACTTC. Residues: CASSLGLSSSEQYF.

This chain links TRBV19 with TRBJ2-7; D call uncertain. The V end lost 5 bases, the J end lost 4 bases, and 9 bases lay between the germline ends. The CDR3 is 12 residues long. Germline CDR1 and CDR2: LNHDA and SQIVND (reference sequence). The CDR3: CASSDSQYEQYF. CDR3 nucleotide sequence: TGTGCCAGTAGTGATTCCCAGTACGAGCAGTACTTC.

The chain links TRBV30 to TRBJ2-2; TRBD2 agrees at 8 bases. Germline V lookup: CDR1 GTSNPN, CDR2 SVGIG (reference sequence). J gave up 6 bases and V 3 bases, and 6 bases lay outside the gene matches. The CDR3 extends over 14 amino acids. CDR3 coding DNA: TGTGCCTGGAGGCGGACAGCGGGGGCCGGGGAGCTGTTTTTT. Amino acid sequence: CAWRRTAGAGELFF.

The chain links TRBV6-1 to TRBJ1-2, with D possibly matching TRBD1 (5 bases). The CDR3 is 13 residues long. Trimming took off 4 bases at V and 8 bases at J, with 14 bases between the two ends. The germline CDR1 and CDR2 sequences are MNHNS and SASEGT. As DNA, the CDR3 is TGTGCCAGCAGTGTACAGGCCAGCATGGGCTACACCTTC. Translated, it gives CASSVQASMGYTF.

This rearrangement joins TRBV2 to TRBJ2-3, with D perhaps matching TRBD1 or TRBD2 (6 bases each). Germline CDR1 is SNHLY and CDR2 is FYNNEI. The CDR3 is made up of 14 amino acids. V was shortened by 7 bases and J by 4 bases, with 15 bases between the two germline ends. Here the CDR3 DNA reads TGTGCCAGCACCGTAGGGGGGCGAGCAGATACGCAGTATTTT. Translation gives CASTVGGRADTQYF.

The CDR3 sequence is CASSQVLAGAGELFF. CDR3 sequence (DNA): TGCGCCAGCAGCCAAGTGTTAGCGGGAGCCGGGGAGCTGTTTTTT. The V gene is TRBV4-3, the J gene TRBJ2-2, with 9 bases aligning to TRBD2. J gave up 6 bases and V 1 base, and 3 bases lay outside the gene matches. Germline V lookup: CDR1 LGHNA, CDR2 YSLEER. The CDR3 consists of 15 residues.

The rearrangement uses TRBV18 and TRBJ2-2; D remains unclear. CDR1 and CDR2 from the germline V gene are KGHSH and LQKENI. V was clipped by 8 bases and J by 5 bases, with 9 bases between them. The CDR3 consists of 12 residues. CDR3 nucleotides: TGTGCCAGCGCGACTCAGACCGGGGAGCTGTTTTTT. This sequence encodes CASATQTGELFF.